This is a list of T cell receptor beta chains from one sample in a study of beta chain features in type 1 diabetes. The method was immunoSEQ multiplex PCR; TCRdb's version includes in-frame clones alone and lacks a portion of them. The sample holds around 190,000 clones, approximately 13% seen once. Sequencing used central memory CD4+ T cells from blood. The receptors stem from a woman aged 18 to 35 in good health. Each CDR3 is given with its conserved first and last residue. A D gene is named only where the DNA matches it firmly. The size entry is marked missing in some rows and otherwise reads once, few, many or a size class.

clone size | D gene | J gene | V gene | CDR3 DNA | CDR3 protein
. | TRBD1 | TRBJ1-4 | TRBV7-2 | TGTGCCAGCAGTCGACAGGGCACTAATGAAAAACTGTTTTTT | CASSRQGTNEKLFF
few | TRBD1 | TRBJ2-5 | TRBV15 | TGTGCCACCAGCAGGGGACAGCTTAAAGAGACCCAGTACTTC | CATSRGQLKETQYF
. | TRBD1 | TRBJ1-5 | TRBV7-3 | TGTGCCAGCAGCTTAGCGCAACAGGGGTTAAATCAGCCCCAGCATTTT | CASSLAQQGLNQPQHF
. | . | TRBJ2-7 | TRBV2 | TGTGCCAGCAGTCTATATGGGACTTTATACGAGCAGTACTTC | CASSLYGTLYEQYF
. | . | TRBJ2-1 | TRBV9 | TGTGCCAGCAGCCGGGACTCCAATTATGAGCAGTTCTTC | CASSRDSNYEQFF
. | TRBD1 | TRBJ2-1 | TRBV4-2 | TGTGCCAGCAGCCAGACAGGGTACAATGAGCAGTTCTTC | CASSQTGYNEQFF
many | TRBD1 | TRBJ2-1 | TRBV10-3 | TGTGCCACAGACCAGGGGGATAACTACAATGAGCAGTTCTTC | CATDQGDNYNEQFF
few | . | TRBJ1-5 | TRBV5-6 | TGTGCCAGCAGCCCACGGGGGGGCAATCAGCCCCAGCATTTT | CASSPRGGNQPQHF
few | TRBD2 | TRBJ2-7 | TRBV9 | TGTGCCAGCAGCCCAAGCGGGACTAGCTACGAGCAGTACTTC | CASSPSGTSYEQYF
. | TRBD1 | TRBJ2-3 | TRBV28 | TGTGCCAGCAGGAGGACAGGGTCGGATACGCAGTATTTT | CASRRTGSDTQYF
. | TRBD1 | TRBJ2-5 | TRBV28 | TGTGCCAGCAGTCCGCCCGGGACAGGGCCAGAGACCCAGTACTTC | CASSPPGTGPETQYF
few | . | TRBJ2-3 | TRBV30 | TGTGCCTGGAGTGTACCTCGGGGGAGCACAGATACGCAGTATTTT | CAWSVPRGSTDTQYF
few | . | TRBJ2-7 | TRBV28 | TGTGCCAGCAGTTTTCGGGACGAGCAGTACTTC | CASSFRDEQYF
. | TRBD1 | TRBJ1-1 | TRBV18 | TGTGCCAGCTCACCCTCGGACAGGGGGCGTCCGGCTTTCTTT | CASSPSDRGRPAFF
. | . | TRBJ2-2 | TRBV28 | TGTGCCAGCAGGCTTAGTAGTGGGGAGCTGTTTTTT | CASRLSSGELFF
. | . | TRBJ1-2 | TRBV7-2 | TGTGCCAGCACCCCCCACGGGATCAACTATGGCTACACCTTC | CASTPHGINYGYTF
medium-sized | . | TRBJ1-4 | TRBV27 | TGTGCCAGCAGTTTCCGTCCAGGGAGGTATGAAAAACTGTTTTTT | CASSFRPGRYEKLFF
few | . | TRBJ2-7 | TRBV27 | TGTGCCAGCGGGTTTCAGGGGTGGAGCTCCTACGAGCAGTACTTC | CASGFQGWSSYEQYF
few | TRBD1 | TRBJ2-6 | TRBV19 | TGTGCCAGTAGTAACCCCAGGGGGAGTGGATCTGGGGCCAACGTCCTGACTTTC | CASSNPRGSGSGANVLTF
. | TRBD1 | TRBJ1-1 | TRBV4-2 | TGTGCCAGCAGCCAAGATGGACAGGCGTACACTGAAGCTTTCTTT | CASSQDGQAYTEAFF
few | . | TRBJ1-1 | TRBV18 | TGTGCCAGCTCACCAACCGGGGTGAACACTGAAGCTTTCTTT | CASSPTGVNTEAFF
. | . | TRBJ2-1 | TRBV18 | TGTGCCAGCTCACCGGGCACCATACATGAGCAGTTCTTC | CASSPGTIHEQFF
few | TRBD2 | TRBJ2-3 | TRBV7-8 | TGTGCCAGCAGGCCCACTAGCGGGAGCGTTACGCAGTATTTT | CASRPTSGSVTQYF
. | TRBD1 | TRBJ2-5 | TRBV29-1 | TGCAGCGTTGGACAGGGCCGGGAGACCCAGTACTTC | CSVGQGRETQYF
. | . | TRBJ2-5 | TRBV6-1 | TGTGCCAGCAGTGGAGGCTTTGAAGAGACCCAGTACTTC | CASSGGFEETQYF
few | TRBD1 | TRBJ1-1 | TRBV5-6 | TGTGCCAGCAGAAGACAGGGGGCTTTCAACACTGAAGCTTTCTTT | CASRRQGAFNTEAFF
. | . | TRBJ2-2 | TRBV2 | TGTGCCAGCAGTGACGCAGGGCCGGGCACCGGGGAGCTGTTTTTT | CASSDAGPGTGELFF
. | . | TRBJ1-5 | TRBV10-3 | TGTGCCATCAGTGAGTCGGAACAGGGTAATCAGCCCCAGCATTTT | CAISESEQGNQPQHF
. | . | TRBJ2-3 | TRBV19 | TGTGCCAGTAGTGACACCAGTGCAGATACGCAGTATTTT | CASSDTSADTQYF
. | TRBD2 | TRBJ2-2 | TRBV10-2 | TGCGCCAGCACCATTACTAGCGTGGGGACCGGGGAGCTGTTTTTT | CASTITSVGTGELFF
. | TRBD1 | TRBJ2-7 | TRBV18 | TGTGCCAGCTCAATAAGGGACAGCTCCTACGAGCAGTACTTC | CASSIRDSSYEQYF
. | TRBD2 | TRBJ2-3 | TRBV19 | TGTGCCAGCCAGGGGTCTAGCGGGAGGGCCGCAGATACGCAGTATTTT | CASQGSSGRAADTQYF
few | . | TRBJ2-1 | TRBV2 | TGTGCCAGCAGAAAAGCAGGGGTTGAGGGTGAGCAGTTCTTC | CASRKAGVEGEQFF
. | TRBD1 | TRBJ1-5 | TRBV30 | TGTGCCTGGAACACAGGGGGCTCCGGCAATCAGCCCCAGCATTTT | CAWNTGGSGNQPQHF